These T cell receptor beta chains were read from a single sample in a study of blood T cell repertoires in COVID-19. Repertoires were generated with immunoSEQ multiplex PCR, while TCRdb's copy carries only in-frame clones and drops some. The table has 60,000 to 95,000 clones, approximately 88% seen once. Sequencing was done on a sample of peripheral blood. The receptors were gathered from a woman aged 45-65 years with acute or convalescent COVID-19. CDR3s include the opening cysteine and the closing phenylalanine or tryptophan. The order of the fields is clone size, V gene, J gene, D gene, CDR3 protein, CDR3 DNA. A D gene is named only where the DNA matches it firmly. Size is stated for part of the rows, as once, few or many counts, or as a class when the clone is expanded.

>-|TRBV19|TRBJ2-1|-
CASSWQGIDNEQFF
TGTGCCAGTTCGTGGCAGGGAATAGACAATGAGCAGTTCTTC
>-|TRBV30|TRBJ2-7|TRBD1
CAWRPNRDRRYEQYF
TGTGCCTGGAGACCCAACCGGGACAGGCGCTACGAGCAGTACTTC
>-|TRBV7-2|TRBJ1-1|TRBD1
CASSFKTGWGTEAFF
TGTGCCAGCAGCTTTAAGACAGGGTGGGGCACTGAAGCTTTCTTT
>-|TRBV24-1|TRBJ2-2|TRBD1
CATRGTGGTGELFF
TGTGCCACCCGAGGGACAGGGGGCACCGGGGAGCTGTTTTTT
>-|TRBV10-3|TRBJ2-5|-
CAISERGETQYF
TGTGCCATCAGTGAAAGGGGGGAGACCCAGTACTTC
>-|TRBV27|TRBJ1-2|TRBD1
CASRNPDRGFHGYTF
TGTGCCAGCAGGAACCCGGACAGGGGATTTCATGGCTACACCTTC
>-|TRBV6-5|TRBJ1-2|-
CASSPGVYGYTF
TGTGCCAGCAGCCCCGGAGTCTATGGCTACACCTTC
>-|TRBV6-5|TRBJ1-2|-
CASSLTQGANYGYTF
TGTGCCAGCAGCCTAACCCAGGGTGCTAACTATGGCTACACCTTC
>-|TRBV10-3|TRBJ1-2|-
CAITPREGDYGYTF
TGTGCCATCACCCCTAGGGAGGGCGACTATGGCTACACCTTC
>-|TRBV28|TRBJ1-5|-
CASSLDSSSRPQHF
TGTGCCAGCAGTCTAGACAGCTCGTCCAGGCCCCAGCATTTT
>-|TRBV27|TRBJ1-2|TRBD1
CASSLAGQLNYGYTF
TGTGCCAGCAGCCTTGCGGGACAGTTAAACTATGGCTACACCTTC
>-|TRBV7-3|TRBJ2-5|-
CASSLRGTPETQYF
TGTGCCAGCAGCTTACGGGGGACCCCGGAGACCCAGTACTTC
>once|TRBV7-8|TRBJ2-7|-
CASTPQISYEQYF
TGTGCCAGCACCCCACAAATTTCCTACGAGCAGTACTTC
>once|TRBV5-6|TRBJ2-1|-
CASSTVFRERIYNEQFF
TGTGCCAGCAGCACGGTCTTCCGGGAGAGGATCTACAATGAGCAGTTCTTC
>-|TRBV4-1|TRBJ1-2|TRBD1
CASSPTGGADYGYTF
TGCGCCAGCAGCCCTACAGGGGGCGCAGACTATGGCTACACCTTC
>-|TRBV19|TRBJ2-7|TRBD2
CASSIEASGSASSYEQYF
TGTGCCAGTAGTATAGAGGCTAGCGGGTCAGCTAGCTCCTACGAGCAGTACTTC
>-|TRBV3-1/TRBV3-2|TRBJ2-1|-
CASSQRSNNEQFF
TGTGCCAGCAGCCAACGGAGCAACAATGAGCAGTTCTTC
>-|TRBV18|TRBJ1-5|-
CASSETRTQPQHF
TGTGCCAGCTCTGAGACTAGGACTCAGCCCCAGCATTTT
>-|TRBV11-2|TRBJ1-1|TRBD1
CASSLGQGNTEAFF
TGTGCCAGCAGCTTAGGACAGGGGAACACTGAAGCTTTCTTT
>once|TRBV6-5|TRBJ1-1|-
CASSYGGNPTTEAFF
TGTGCCAGCAGTTACGGAGGGAATCCTACCACTGAAGCTTTCTTT
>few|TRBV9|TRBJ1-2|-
CASSRPGVEGYTF
TGTGCCAGCAGCCGCCCGGGGGTGGAGGGCTACACCTTC
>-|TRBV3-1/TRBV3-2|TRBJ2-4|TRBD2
CASSLLPASGGIIAKNIQYF
TGTGCCAGCAGCCTCCTACCGGCTAGCGGGGGGATCATTGCCAAAAACATTCAGTACTTC
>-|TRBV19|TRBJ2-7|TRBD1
CASSVGQGYYEQYF
TGTGCCAGTAGTGTGGGACAGGGGTACTACGAGCAGTACTTC
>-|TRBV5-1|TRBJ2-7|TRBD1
CASSLDGQGAYEQYF
TGCGCCAGCAGCTTGGATGGACAGGGGGCCTACGAGCAGTACTTC
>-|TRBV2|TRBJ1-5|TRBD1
CASRRDRNQPQHF
TGTGCCAGCCGCCGGGACAGAAATCAGCCCCAGCATTTT
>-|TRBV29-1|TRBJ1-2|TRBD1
CSVRDRGLGGYTF
TGCAGCGTGAGGGACAGGGGGCTTGGTGGCTACACCTTC
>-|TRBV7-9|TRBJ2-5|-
CASSLWEDQETQYF
TGTGCCAGCAGCTTATGGGAGGACCAAGAGACCCAGTACTTC
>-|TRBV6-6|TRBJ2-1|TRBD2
CASSEGGPRNEQFF
TGTGCCAGCAGTGAGGGAGGGCCCAGGAATGAGCAGTTCTTC
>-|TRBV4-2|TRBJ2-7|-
CASSQDQSGRSSYEQYF
TGTGCCAGCAGCCAAGATCAGTCGGGGAGGAGCTCCTACGAGCAGTACTTC
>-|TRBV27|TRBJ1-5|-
CASSLRGGNQPQHF
TGTGCCAGCTCACTTCGAGGGGGTAACCAGCCCCAGCATTTT
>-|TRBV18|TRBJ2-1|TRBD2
CASSPPHGSGGYNEQFF
TGTGCCAGCTCACCACCCCACGGTAGCGGGGGGTACAATGAGCAGTTCTTC